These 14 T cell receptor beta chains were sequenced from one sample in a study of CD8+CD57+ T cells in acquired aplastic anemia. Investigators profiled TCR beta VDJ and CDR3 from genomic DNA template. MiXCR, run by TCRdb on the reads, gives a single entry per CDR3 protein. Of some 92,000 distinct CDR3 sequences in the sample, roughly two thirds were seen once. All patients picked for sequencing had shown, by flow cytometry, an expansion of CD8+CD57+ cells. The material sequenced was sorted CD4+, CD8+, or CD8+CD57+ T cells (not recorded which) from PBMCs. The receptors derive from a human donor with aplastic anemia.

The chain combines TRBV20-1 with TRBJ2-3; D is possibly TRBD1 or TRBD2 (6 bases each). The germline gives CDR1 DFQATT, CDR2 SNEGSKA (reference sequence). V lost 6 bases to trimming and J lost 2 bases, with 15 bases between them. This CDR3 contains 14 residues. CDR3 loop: CSAKRGAHTDTQYF. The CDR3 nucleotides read TGCAGTGCCAAGAGGGGGGCCCACACAGATACGCAGTATTTT.

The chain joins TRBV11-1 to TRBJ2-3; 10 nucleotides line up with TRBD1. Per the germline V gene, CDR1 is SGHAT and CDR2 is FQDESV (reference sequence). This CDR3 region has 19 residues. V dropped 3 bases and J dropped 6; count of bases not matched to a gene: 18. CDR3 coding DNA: TGTGCCAGCAGCTTCCGGGACAGGGGCTTTGGGGGTAATGGGGATACGCAGTATTTT. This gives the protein CASSFRDRGFGGNGDTQYF.

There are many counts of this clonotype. CDR3 in DNA: TGCAGCGTTGAAGGGACGAGGGCGGGAGGCGAGCAGTACTTC. Encoded protein: CSVEGTRAGGEQYF. The V call is TRBV29-1, the J call TRBJ2-7; 8 bases are shared with TRBD2. CDR1 is SQVTM and CDR2 is ANQGSEA in the germline V gene. The CDR3 contains 14 residues. Unmatched junction bases numbered 8, after V lost 1 base and J lost 6 bases.

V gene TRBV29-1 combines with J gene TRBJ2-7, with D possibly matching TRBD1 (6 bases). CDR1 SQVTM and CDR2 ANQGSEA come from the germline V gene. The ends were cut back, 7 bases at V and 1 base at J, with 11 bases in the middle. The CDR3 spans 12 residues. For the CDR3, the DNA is TGCAGCGGGTCCAGGGGATCCTACGAGCAGTACTTC. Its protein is CSGSRGSYEQYF.

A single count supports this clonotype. The CDR3 DNA is TGTGCCAGCAGTTTGGGGGAGCGAGGGACCCAGTACTTC. This sequence encodes CASSLGERGTQYF. This chain links TRBV12-3 or TRBV12-4 with TRBJ2-5; perhaps D is TRBD1 or TRBD2 (5 bases each). V lost 3 bases to trimming and J lost 7 bases, with 12 bases between them. The CDR3 contains 13 residues.

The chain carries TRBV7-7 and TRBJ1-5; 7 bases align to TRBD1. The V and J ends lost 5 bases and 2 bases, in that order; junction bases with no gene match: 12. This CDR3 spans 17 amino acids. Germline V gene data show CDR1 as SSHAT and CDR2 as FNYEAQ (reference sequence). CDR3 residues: CASSLIAGGLGNQPQHF. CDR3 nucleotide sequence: TGTGCCAGCAGCCTCATAGCAGGGGGTCTTGGCAATCAGCCCCAGCATTTT. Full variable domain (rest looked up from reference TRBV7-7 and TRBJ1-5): GAGVSQSPRYKVTKRGQDVTLRCDPISSHATLYWYQQALGQGPEFLTYFNYEAQPDKSGLPSDRFSAERPEGSISTLTIQRTEQRDSAMYRCASSLIAGGLGNQPQHFGDGTRLSIL.

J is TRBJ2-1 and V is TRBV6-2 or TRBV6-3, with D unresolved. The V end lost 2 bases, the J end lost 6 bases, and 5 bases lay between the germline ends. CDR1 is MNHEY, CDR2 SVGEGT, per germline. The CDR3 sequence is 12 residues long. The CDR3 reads CASSYGGNEQFF. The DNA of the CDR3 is TGTGCCAGCAGTTACGGCGGCAATGAGCAGTTCTTC.

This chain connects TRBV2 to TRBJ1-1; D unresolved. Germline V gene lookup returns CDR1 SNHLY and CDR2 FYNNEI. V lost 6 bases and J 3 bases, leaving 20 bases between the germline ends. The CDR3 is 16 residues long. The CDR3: CASSKPPIRDDTEAFF. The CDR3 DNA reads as TGTGCCAGCAGCAAACCCCCCATAAGGGATGACACTGAAGCTTTCTTT. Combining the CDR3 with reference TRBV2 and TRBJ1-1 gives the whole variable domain EPEVTQTPSHQVTQMGQEVILRCVPISNHLYFYWYRQILGQKVEFLVSFYNNEISEKSEIFDDQFSVERPDGSNFTLKIRSTKLEDSAMYFCASSKPPIRDDTEAFFGQGTRLTVV.

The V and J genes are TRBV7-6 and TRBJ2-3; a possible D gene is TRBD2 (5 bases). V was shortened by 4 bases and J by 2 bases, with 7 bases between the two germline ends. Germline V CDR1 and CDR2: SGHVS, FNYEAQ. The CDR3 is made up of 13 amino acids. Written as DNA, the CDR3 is TGTGCCAGCAGCTGGGAGTACACAGATACGCAGTATTTT. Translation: CASSWEYTDTQYF. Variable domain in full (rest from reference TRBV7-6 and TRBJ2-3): GAGVSQSPRYKVTKRGQDVALRCDPISGHVSLYWYRQALGQGPEFLTYFNYEAQQDKSGLPNDRFSAERPEGSISTLTIQRTEQRDSAMYRCASSWEYTDTQYFGPGTRLTVL.

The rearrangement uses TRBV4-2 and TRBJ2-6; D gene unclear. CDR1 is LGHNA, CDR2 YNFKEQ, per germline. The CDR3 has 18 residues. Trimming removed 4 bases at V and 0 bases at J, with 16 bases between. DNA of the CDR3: TGTGCCAGCAGCCGCCTGGTTTACGGAAACTCTGGGGCCAACGTCCTGACTTTC. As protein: CASSRLVYGNSGANVLTF.

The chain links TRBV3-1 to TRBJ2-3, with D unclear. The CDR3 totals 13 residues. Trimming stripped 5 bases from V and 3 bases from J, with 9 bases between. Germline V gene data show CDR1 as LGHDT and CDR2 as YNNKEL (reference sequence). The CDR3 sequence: CASSAKKTDTQYF. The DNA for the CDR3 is TGTGCCAGCAGCGCCAAGAAGACAGATACGCAGTATTTT.

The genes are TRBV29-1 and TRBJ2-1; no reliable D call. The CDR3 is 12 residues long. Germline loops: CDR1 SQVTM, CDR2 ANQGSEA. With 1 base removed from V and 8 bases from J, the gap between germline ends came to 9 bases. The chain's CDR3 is CSVEGSPHEQFF. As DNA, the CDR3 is TGCAGCGTTGAAGGGAGTCCCCATGAGCAGTTCTTC.

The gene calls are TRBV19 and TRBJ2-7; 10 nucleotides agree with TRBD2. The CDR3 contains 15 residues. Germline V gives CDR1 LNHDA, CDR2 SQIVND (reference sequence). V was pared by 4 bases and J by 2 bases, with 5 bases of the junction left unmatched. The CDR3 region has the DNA TGTGCCAGTAGTACTCTGGGACTAGCGACCTACGAGCAGTACTTC. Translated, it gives CASSTLGLATYEQYF.

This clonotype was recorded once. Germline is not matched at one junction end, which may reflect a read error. CDR3 nucleotides: TGTGCCTGCAGCGTAGGTGGTAGCGGGGGGTACCAAGAGACCCAGTACTTC. It yields the protein CACSVGGSGGYQETQYF. The V and J genes are TRBV9 and TRBJ2-5, with 10 bases aligning to TRBD2. This CDR3 has 17 amino acids. Looked up from germline, CDR1 is SGDLS and CDR2 is YYNGEE.